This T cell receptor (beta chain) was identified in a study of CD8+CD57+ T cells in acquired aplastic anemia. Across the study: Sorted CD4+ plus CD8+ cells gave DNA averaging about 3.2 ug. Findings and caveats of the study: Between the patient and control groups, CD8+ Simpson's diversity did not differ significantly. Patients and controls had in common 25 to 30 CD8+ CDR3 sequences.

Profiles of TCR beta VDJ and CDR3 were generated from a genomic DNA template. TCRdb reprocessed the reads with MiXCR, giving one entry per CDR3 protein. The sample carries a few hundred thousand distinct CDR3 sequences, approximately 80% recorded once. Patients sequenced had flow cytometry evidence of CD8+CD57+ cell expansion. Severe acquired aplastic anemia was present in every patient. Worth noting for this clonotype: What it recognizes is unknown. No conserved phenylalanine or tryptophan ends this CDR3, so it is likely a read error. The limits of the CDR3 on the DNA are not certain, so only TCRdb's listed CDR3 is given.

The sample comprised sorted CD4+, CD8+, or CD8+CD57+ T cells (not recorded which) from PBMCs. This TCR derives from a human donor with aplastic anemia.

The CDR3 region is CATSRGGNKESH. The rearrangement links TRBV15 to TRBJ2-4; no check of the table's D call, TRBD2, against the DNA was made. Germline CDR1 LNHNV, CDR2 YYDKDF (reference sequence). The CDR3 is 12 amino acids long, termini counted.